This T cell receptor beta chain derives from a study of cytomegalovirus exposure and HLA in healthy donors (dated by TCRdb to about 2017). About the study as a whole: An earlier analysis of fewer than 750 of the donors reported approximately 260 Gb of sequence data and 95 million to 120 million unique TCR beta sequences obtained from roughly 180 million T cells. Approximately 300 gigabases of sequencing data and approximately 91 million unique TCR sequences made up an early release that covered approximately 650 HLA-typed donors. The genetic ancestry cluster associated with self-reported Caucasian donors included 81% of the 398 genotyped donors. The study was designed to test whether signatures of past pathogen exposure could be identified by cataloging public T cell receptors. The T cell repertoires of under 700 subjects were profiled by immunosequencing and related to cytomegalovirus serostatus. In addition to the first cohort of approximately 650 subjects, a separate validation cohort of 100 to 150 different subjects was used. To predict cytomegalovirus infection status, the study brought together high-throughput TCR immunosequencing, statistical association of individual TCRs with disease status, and machine learning. To study patterns of TCR occurrence, a later analysis re-analyzed previously published TCR beta repertoires from around 660 donors and added high-resolution HLA genotyping. The later analysis used no new phenotypic data to find candidate immune exposures, relying instead on TCR beta sequences and their occurrence across donors. To decide whether each TCR beta V gene segment behaved as functional or pseudogenic, an earlier analysis of fewer than 750 of the donors relied on high-throughput TCR beta sequencing. Donor age, sex, ethnicity and CMV serostatus were compiled together with the repertoire data. A later genetic analysis used genome-wide SNP genotypes for about 55% of the 666 donors, treating that subset as a discovery cohort. Every repertoire in the discovery cohort had been generated on one and the same sequencing platform. HLA typing covered class I and class II loci at four-digit resolution. Typing coverage differed by locus: A, B, C, DRB1 and DQB1 were typed in roughly 620-630 donors, DQA1 in roughly 500, DPA1 in approximately 600, and DPB1 in 400 to 490. Because of strong linkage in the cohort, five DR-DQ haplotypes were treated as single units for association and clustering. Among roughly 400 genotyped donors of the cohort, an average of approximately 240,000 unique TCR beta nucleotide sequences was sequenced per donor, of which about 19% were non-productive.

Paper-wide results and their limitations: In vitro tests confirmed that three of the cytomegalovirus-associated TCR beta chains recognize cytomegalovirus antigens. Linkage disequilibrium might explain the correlated functional status among segregating V segments, but an unknown experimental factor could not be ruled out. Some IMGT-functional V segments, including TRBV6-2 and TRBV6-3, could not be distinguished by the 87-base-pair reads and were therefore excluded. V-gene and J-gene trimming of TCR beta chains was associated with a missense DCLRE1C variant in a later genetic analysis, and the association was replicated in an independent cohort. A later analysis reported that several top co-occurrence clusters appeared linked to parvovirus B19, influenza, CMV and Epstein-Barr virus. In a later analysis, TCR association rates were found to vary across HLA loci, with the most associated TCRs seen for DRB1 alleles and the fewest for HLA-C alleles. In a later analysis, HLA-associated TCR beta chains were found to be more clonally expanded and to have lower generation probabilities than equally common non-associated chains. In an earlier analysis of approximately 590 of the donors, most TCR beta V segments appeared in productive rearrangements about 90% or about 30% of the time, broadly matching IMGT annotations. Most CMV-associated TCR beta chains appeared to be HLA-restricted in a later analysis, and the HLA associations seemed to be driven largely by CMV exposure. Assigning TCR associations to individual alleles was difficult when HLA alleles, especially DR and DQ, strongly co-occurred. Roughly uniform sequencing depth across donors was assumed in presence/absence analyses, although this assumption may not hold. The cohort was sequenced for TCR beta chains only, and without alpha or paired-chain data the features that could be detected were limited. The sequencing pipeline was judged likely to have produced a cluster of highly shared sequence variants as a technical artifact. The study listed 164 TCR beta chains as associated with cytomegalovirus. According to a later genetic analysis, donors in an Asian-associated ancestry cluster had fewer N-insertions in productive TCRs than the approximately 670-donor mean. A further reported finding was that TCR beta sequences accurately predicted the HLA-A and HLA-B alleles for most subjects in the first cohort. Immune exposure information for the cohort was limited to CMV serostatus. Most TCR sequences were observed very rarely across donors, whereas some public TCRs were present in many individuals. The authors suggested that the approach could potentially be generalized to other disease states and immunological phenotypes. A later analysis associated about 17,000 TCR beta sequences with specific HLA alleles at a false discovery rate of 0.05. Approximately 16 rarely observed V segments, including chromosome 9 orphons, were excluded from the earlier analysis of just under 600 of the donors because counts were too low. The classifier was reported to diagnose cytomegalovirus status with high specificity and sensitivity in both the original and validation cohorts. HLA typing was unavailable for some donors at each locus, so association tests used only the typed subset.

With regard to this clone: Its antigen is still unknown. No much larger clonotype is one base removed from it; base qualities were not supplied.

Receptor amplification or capture employed the immunoSEQ multiplex PCR assay. A mixture of 60 forward primers for TCR Vbeta segments and 13 reverse primers for TCR Jbeta segments was used in the multiplex PCR. Amplification of the CDR3 region of rearranged TCR beta genes was performed with a multiplex PCR assay on genomic DNA. The amplified TCR beta libraries were sequenced on the Illumina HiSeq System as 87-base-pair reads. Per the original workflow: Across the 670 or so repertoires, a later analysis counted about 81 million unique TCR beta chains, some 11 million of which were shared by at least two donors. Raw reads were error-corrected and collapsed into unique sequences by a nearest-neighbor algorithm in which closely related sequences were merged to remove PCR and sequencing errors. Alignment of CDR3 sequences to IMGT reference sequences was used to assign V, D and J gene segments. For a sequence to be retained, a match of at least six nucleotides was required to both a V gene segment and a J gene segment. Rearrangements were called productive when the CDR3 lacked stop codons and stayed in frame with V and J; all others were non-productive. Following IMGT convention, CDR3 was defined as the stretch from the second conserved V-encoded cysteine to the conserved J-encoded phenylalanine. In an earlier analysis of 587 of the donors, sequences lacking an unambiguous match to a single V gene segment were excluded. An earlier analysis of almost 600 of the donors classified V segments as functional when productive rearrangements were above 56.7% and as segregating when the standard deviation between donors was above 5%. To diagnose cytomegalovirus status from the catalog of TCR beta chain sequences, a statistical classification framework was built. In a later analysis, TCR nucleotide sequences were compared against IMGT/GENE-DB human TR gene sequences so that V and J genes could be assigned. Using the TCRdist pipeline, a later analysis assigned CDR3 sequences along with most-parsimonious VDJ recombination scenarios. In a later analysis, every TCR beta chain was defined by the combination of its CDR3 amino acid sequence and its V-gene family, and reads without a unique V-gene family were dropped. A later analysis removed over 500 highly shared, low-generation-probability nucleotide sequences to deal with suspected cross-contamination and a sequencing artifact. In a later analysis, a clonal expansion index for each public chain was calculated from normalized within-repertoire ranks of inferred template counts. In a later analysis, generation probabilities were computed using a VDJ recombination model fitted to out-of-frame rearrangements, and the results were checked against IGoR. In a later analysis, hypergeometric tests were used to score TCR-TCR, TCR-HLA and TCR-CMV co-occurrence, with a repertoire-size bias correction applied to TCR pairs. In a later analysis, false discovery rates were estimated by permuting HLA or CMV assignments 20 times. A later analysis grouped co-occurring TCRs with DBSCAN, adding TCRdist sequence similarity when clustering within HLA-allele-positive subsets. Co-occurrence clustering excluded repertoires with fewer than 30,000 or more than 120,000 public chains, plus five with anomalous nucleotide sharing. TCRdb carries this immuneACCESS record with in-frame sequences only. Its versions omit some clonotypes, under half of them owing to an unresolved V gene in the studies checked, with the rest unexplained. V, J and clone size derive from that table, while D and trimming were established from the DNA sequence. Present in this sample are under 200,000 clones, around 81% of which were seen just once. The ten most abundant clones make up about 1.6% of the sample.

Trimming leaves V shorter by 3 bases and J shorter by 4 bases, with the junction holding 3 bases beyond the gene matches. According to the germline V gene (reference sequence), CDR1 reads LNHDA and CDR2 reads SQIVND. Counted from cysteine to phenylalanine, this CDR3 has 14 amino acids. Solely the CDR3 DNA is kept, with 42 bases framed from the first base. The cohort was made up of hundreds of healthy bone marrow donors. All cohort members were sampled while nominally healthy, although unrecorded immune exposures were likely present. The donor was CMV seronegative and belonged to the group of 352 seronegative cohort members. Each donor provided a peripheral blood sample, and peripheral blood mononuclear cells were used for TCR beta sequencing. The Qiagen DNeasy Blood Extraction Kit was used to extract genomic DNA from the blood cell samples.

Material for sequencing was PBMCs. Recombination connected TRBV19 to TRBJ2-1, and 7 bases in between align with TRBD2. This clonotype originated in a man aged 40-49 years in good health and CMV-seronegative. CDR3 sequence: CASSISGTYNEQFF. Read as DNA, the sequence is TGTGCCAGTAGTATCAGCGGGACTTACAATGAGCAGTTCTTC.